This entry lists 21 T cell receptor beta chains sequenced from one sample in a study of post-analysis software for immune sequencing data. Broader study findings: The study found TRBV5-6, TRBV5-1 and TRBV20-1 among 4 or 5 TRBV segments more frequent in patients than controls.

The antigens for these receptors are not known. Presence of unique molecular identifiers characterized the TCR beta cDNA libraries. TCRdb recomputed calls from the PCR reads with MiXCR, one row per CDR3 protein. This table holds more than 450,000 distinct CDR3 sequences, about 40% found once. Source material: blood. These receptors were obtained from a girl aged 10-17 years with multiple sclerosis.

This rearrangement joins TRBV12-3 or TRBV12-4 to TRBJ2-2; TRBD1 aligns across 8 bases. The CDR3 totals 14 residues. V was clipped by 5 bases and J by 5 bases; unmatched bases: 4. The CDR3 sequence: CASSRQGYTGELFF. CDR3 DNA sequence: TGTGCCAGCAGTCGACAGGGGTATACCGGGGAGCTGTTTTTT.

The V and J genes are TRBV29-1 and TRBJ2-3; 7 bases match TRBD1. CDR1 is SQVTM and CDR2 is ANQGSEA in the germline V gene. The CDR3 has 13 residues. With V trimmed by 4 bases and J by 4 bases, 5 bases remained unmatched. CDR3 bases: TGCAGCGTTGGCAGGGGGACGGCAGATACGCAGTATTTT. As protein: CSVGRGTADTQYF.

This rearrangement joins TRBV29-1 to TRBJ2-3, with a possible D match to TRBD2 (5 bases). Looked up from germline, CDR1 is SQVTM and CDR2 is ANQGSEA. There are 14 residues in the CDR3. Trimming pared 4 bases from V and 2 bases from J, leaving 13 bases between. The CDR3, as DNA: TGCAGCGTTGGAGACTACCGTGCCACAGATACGCAGTATTTT. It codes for CSVGDYRATDTQYF.

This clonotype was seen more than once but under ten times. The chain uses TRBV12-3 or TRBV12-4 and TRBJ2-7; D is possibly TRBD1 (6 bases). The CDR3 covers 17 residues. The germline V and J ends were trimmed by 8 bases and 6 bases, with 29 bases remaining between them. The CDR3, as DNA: TGTGCCAGCCGGAGGACAGCGGAGCGGTTTCGGCTCTCCGAGCAGTACTTC. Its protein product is CASRRTAERFRLSEQYF.

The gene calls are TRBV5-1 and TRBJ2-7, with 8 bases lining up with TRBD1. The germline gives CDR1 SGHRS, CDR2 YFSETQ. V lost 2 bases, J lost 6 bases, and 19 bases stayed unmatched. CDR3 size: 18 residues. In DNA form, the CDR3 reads TGCGCCAGCAGCTTTTGGGCCCTTGACAGGGGTCGGTTACGCGAGCAGTACTTC. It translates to CASSFWALDRGRLREQYF.

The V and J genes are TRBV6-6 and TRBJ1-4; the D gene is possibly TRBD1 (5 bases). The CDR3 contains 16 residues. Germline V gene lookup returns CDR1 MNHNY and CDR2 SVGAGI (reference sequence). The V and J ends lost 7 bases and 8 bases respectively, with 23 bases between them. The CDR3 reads CASTLRGEGLGEKLFF. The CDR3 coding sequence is TGTGCCAGCACCCTCCGAGGTGAGGGACTTGGCGAAAAACTGTTTTTT.

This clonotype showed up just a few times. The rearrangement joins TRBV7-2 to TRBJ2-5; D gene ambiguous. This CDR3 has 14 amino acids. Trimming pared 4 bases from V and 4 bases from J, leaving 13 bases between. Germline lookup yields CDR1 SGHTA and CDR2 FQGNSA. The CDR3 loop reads CASSSVGSRETQYF. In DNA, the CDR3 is TGTGCCAGCAGCTCGGTCGGTAGTCGAGAGACCCAGTACTTC.

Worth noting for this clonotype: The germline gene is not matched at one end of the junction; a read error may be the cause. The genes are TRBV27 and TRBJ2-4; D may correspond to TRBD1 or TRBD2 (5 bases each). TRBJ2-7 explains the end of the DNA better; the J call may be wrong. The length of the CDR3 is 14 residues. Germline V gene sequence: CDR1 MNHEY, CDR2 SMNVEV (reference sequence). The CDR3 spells CAGSLWGRTYEQYF. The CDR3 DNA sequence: TGTGCCGGCAGTTTATGGGGACGGACCTACGAGCAGTACTTC.

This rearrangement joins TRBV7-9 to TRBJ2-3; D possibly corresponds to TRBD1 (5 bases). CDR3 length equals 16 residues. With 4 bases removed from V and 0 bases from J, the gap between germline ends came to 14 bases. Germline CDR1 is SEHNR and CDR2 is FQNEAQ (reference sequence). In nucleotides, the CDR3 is TGTGCCAGCAGCTCAACCCGGACACCTAGCACAGATACGCAGTATTTT. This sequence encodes CASSSTRTPSTDTQYF.

CDR3 nucleotides: TGTGCCAGCATAAGTGGTAAACAGATCTACGAGCAGTACTTC. Its translation is CASISGKQIYEQYF. This chain connects TRBV2 to TRBJ2-7; D is unclear. Per the germline V gene, CDR1 is SNHLY and CDR2 is FYNNEI. The CDR3 loop spans 14 amino acids. V was pared by 7 bases and J by 3 bases, with 16 bases between.

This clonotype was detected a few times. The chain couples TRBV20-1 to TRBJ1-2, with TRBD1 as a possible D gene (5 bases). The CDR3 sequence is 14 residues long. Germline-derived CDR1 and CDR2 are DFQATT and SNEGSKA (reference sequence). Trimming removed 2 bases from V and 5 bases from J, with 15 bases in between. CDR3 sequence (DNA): TGCAGTGCTAGAAACAGGTCCTCCTCGTATGGCTACACCTTC. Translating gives CSARNRSSSYGYTF.

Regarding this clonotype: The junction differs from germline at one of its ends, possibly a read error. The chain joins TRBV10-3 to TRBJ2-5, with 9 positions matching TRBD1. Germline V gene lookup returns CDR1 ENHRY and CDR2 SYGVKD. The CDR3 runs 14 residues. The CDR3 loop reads CDISAGQGRETQYF. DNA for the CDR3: TGTGACATCAGTGCCGGACAGGGGCGGGAGACCCAGTACTTC.

CDR3 in DNA: TGTGCCAGCAGCGTCAACAGGCTAAACTATGGCTACACCTTC. Its translation is CASSVNRLNYGYTF. The J gene is TRBJ1-2, the V gene TRBV5-6, with D perhaps TRBD1 (5 bases). The germline V gene has CDR1 SGHDT and CDR2 YYEEEE. CDR3 length: 14 amino acids. V lost 4 bases and J 2 bases, leaving 12 bases between the germline ends.

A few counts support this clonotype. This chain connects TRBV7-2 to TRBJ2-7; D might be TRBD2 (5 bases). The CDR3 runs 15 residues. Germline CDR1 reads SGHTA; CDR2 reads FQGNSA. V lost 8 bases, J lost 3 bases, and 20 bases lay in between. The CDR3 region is CASSIHIRGFYEQYF. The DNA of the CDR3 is TGTGCCAGCTCTATCCATATTCGGGGTTTCTACGAGCAGTACTTC.

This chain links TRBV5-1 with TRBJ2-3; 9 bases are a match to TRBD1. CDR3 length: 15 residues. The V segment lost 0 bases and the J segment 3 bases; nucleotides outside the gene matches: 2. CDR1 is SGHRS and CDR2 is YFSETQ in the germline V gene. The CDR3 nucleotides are TGCGCCAGCAGCTTGGCCGGGACAGGGACAGATACGCAGTATTTT. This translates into CASSLAGTGTDTQYF.

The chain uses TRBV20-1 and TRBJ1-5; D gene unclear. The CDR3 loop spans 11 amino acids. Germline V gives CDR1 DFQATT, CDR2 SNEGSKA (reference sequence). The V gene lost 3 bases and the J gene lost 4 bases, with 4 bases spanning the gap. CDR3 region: CSARGNQPQHF. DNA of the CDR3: TGCAGTGCTAGGGGTAATCAGCCCCAGCATTTT.

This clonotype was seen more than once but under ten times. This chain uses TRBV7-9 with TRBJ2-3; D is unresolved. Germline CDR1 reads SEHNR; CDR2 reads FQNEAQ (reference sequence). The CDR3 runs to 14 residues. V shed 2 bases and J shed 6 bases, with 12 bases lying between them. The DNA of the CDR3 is TGTGCCAGCAGCTTAAAGCGCTCCTGGGATACGCAGTATTTT. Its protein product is CASSLKRSWDTQYF.

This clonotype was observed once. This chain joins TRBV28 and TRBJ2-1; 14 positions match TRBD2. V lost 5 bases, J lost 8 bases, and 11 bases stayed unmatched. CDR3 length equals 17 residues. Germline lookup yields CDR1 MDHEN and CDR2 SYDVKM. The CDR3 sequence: CASSVTSGRALGDEQFF. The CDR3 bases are TGTGCCAGCAGTGTGACTAGCGGGAGGGCCTTGGGCGATGAGCAGTTCTTC.

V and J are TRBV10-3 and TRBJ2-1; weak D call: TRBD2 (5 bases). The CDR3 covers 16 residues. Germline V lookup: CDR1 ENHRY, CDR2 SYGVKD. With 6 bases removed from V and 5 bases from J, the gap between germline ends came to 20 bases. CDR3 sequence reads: CAISVRADTLNNEQFF. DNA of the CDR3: TGTGCCATCAGCGTGAGGGCGGATACTTTAAACAATGAGCAGTTCTTC.

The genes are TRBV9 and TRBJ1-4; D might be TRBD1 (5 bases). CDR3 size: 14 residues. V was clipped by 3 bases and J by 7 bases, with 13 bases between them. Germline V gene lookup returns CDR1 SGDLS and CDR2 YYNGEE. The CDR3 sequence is CASSAGGDSEKLFF. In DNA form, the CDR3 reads TGTGCCAGCAGCGCTGGGGGGGATAGTGAAAAACTGTTTTTT.

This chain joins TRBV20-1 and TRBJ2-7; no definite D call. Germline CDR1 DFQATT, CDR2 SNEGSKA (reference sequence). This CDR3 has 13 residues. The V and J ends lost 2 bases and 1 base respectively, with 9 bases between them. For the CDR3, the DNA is TGCAGTGCTAGAAACGAGATTTCCTACGAGCAGTACTTC. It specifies CSARNEISYEQYF.